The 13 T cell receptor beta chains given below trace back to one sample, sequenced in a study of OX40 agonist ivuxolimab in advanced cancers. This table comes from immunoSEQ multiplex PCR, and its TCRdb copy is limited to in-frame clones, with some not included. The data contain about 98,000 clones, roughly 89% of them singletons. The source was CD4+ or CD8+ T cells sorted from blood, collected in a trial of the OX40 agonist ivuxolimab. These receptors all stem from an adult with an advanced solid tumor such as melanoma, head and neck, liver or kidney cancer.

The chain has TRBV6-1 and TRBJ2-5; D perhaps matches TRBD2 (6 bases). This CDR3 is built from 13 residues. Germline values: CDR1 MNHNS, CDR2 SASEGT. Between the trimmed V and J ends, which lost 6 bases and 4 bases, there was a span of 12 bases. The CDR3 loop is CASRMGLGETQYF. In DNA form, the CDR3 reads TGTGCCAGCAGGATGGGACTGGGAGAGACCCAGTACTTC.

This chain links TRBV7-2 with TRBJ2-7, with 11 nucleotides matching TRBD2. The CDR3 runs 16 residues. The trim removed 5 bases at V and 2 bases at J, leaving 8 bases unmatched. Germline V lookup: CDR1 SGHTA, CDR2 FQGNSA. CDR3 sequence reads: CASSITTSGGAYEQYF. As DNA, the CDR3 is TGTGCCAGCAGCATAACTACTAGCGGGGGCGCCTACGAGCAGTACTTC.

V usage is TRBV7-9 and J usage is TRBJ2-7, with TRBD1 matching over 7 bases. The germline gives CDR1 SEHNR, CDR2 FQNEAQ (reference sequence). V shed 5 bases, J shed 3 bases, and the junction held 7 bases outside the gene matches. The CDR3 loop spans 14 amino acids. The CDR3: CASSMTDRDYEQYF. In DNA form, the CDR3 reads TGTGCCAGCAGCATGACTGACAGGGACTACGAGCAGTACTTC. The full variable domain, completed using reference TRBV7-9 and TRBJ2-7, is DTGVSQNPRHKITKRGQNVTFRCDPISEHNRLYWYRQTLGQGPEFLTYFQNEAQLEKSRLLSDRFSAERPKGSFSTLEIQRTEQGDSAMYLCASSMTDRDYEQYFGPGTRLTVT.

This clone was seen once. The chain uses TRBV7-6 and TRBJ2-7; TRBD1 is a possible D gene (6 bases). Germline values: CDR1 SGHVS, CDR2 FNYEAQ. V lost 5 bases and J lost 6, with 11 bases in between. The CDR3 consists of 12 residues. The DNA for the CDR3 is TGTGCCAGCAGCGCAGGGGCTAGCGAGCAGTACTTC. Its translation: CASSAGASEQYF.

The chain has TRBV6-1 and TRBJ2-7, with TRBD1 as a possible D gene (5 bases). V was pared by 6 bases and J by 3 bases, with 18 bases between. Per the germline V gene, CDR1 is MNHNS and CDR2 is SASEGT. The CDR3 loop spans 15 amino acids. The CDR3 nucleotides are TGTGCCAGCAGCCGACTGAAGGACACCGGCTACGAGCAGTACTTC. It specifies CASSRLKDTGYEQYF.

The CDR3 sequence: CASSSVISGGANTGELFF. The CDR3 nucleotides are TGCGCCAGCAGCTCGGTAATTAGTGGGGGAGCGAACACCGGGGAGCTGTTTTTT. The V call is TRBV5-1, the J call TRBJ2-2; D tentatively reads TRBD1 or TRBD2 (5 bases each). V was clipped by 3 bases and J by 0 bases, with 18 bases between them. The germline V gene encodes CDR1 SGHRS and CDR2 YFSETQ. This CDR3 comprises 18 residues.

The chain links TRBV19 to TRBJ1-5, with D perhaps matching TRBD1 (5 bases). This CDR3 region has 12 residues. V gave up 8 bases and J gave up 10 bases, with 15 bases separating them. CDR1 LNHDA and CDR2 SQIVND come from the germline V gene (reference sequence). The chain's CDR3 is CASCQGFGPQHF. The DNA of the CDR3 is TGTGCCAGTTGCCAGGGTTTTGGCCCCCAGCATTTT.

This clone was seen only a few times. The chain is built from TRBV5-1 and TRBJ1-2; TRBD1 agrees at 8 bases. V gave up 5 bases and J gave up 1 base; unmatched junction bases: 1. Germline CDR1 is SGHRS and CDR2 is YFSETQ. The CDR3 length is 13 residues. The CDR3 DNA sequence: TGCGCCAGCAGGACAGGGGATAACTATGGCTACACCTTC. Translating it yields CASRTGDNYGYTF.

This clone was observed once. The CDR3 spells CATRKGAGIYEQYF. The CDR3 region has the DNA TGTGCCACAAGGAAAGGGGCGGGCATCTACGAGCAGTACTTC. V is TRBV19 and J is TRBJ2-7, with D perhaps given as TRBD1 or TRBD2 (5 bases each). The germline gives CDR1 LNHDA, CDR2 SQIVND (reference sequence). Trimming pared 10 bases from V and 3 bases from J, leaving 19 bases between. The CDR3 runs to 14 residues.

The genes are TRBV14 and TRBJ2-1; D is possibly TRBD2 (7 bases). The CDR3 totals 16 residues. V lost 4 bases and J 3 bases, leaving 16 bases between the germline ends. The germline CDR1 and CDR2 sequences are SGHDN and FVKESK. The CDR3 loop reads CASSLGGGRLYNEQFF. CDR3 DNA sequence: TGTGCCAGCAGCCTAGGGGGGGGGCGACTCTACAATGAGCAGTTCTTC.

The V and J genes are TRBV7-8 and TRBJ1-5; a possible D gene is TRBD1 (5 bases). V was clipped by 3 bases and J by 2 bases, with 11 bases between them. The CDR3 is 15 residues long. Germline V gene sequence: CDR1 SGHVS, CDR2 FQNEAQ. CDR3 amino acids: CASSFSQGGNQPQHF. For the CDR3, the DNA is TGTGCCAGCAGCTTCTCTCAGGGTGGCAATCAGCCCCAGCATTTT. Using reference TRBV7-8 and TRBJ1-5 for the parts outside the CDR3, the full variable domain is GAGVSQSPRYKVAKRGQDVALRCDPISGHVSLFWYQQALGQGPEFLTYFQNEAQLDKSGLPSDRFFAERPEGSVSTLKIQRTQQEDSAVYLCASSFSQGGNQPQHFGDGTRLSIL.

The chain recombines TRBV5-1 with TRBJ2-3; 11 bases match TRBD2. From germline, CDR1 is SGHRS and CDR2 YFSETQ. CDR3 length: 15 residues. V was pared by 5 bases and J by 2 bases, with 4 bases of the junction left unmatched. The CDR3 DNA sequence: TGCGCCAGCAGTCCTAGCGGGGGGTACACAGATACGCAGTATTTT. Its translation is CASSPSGGYTDTQYF. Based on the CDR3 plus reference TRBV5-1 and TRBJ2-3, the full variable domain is KAGVTQTPRYLIKTRGQQVTLSCSPISGHRSVSWYQQTPGQGLQFLFEYFSETQRNKGNFPGRFSGRQFSNSRSEMNVSTLELGDSALYLCASSPSGGYTDTQYFGPGTRLTVL.

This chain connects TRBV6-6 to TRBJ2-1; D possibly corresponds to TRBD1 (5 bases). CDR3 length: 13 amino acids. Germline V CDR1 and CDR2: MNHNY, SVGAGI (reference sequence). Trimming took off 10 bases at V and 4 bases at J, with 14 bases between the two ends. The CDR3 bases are TGTGCCATCCAATCAGGGAAATACAATGAGCAGTTCTTC. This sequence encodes CAIQSGKYNEQFF.